One T cell receptor (beta chain) is described in this entry. Antigen: not known. The data derive from a study of T cells in localized non-small cell lung cancer. Regarding the study as a whole: Analysis by sequencing included only one tumor region, so heterogeneity remains possible.

Generated by immunoSEQ multiplex PCR, the TCRdb table keeps only in-frame clones and is missing some. The top ten clones hold 15% to 20% of a sample with 40,000 to 55,000 clones, 65% to 90% of them seen once. Trimming took off 4 bases at V and 5 bases at J, with 17 bases between the two ends. Germline lookup yields CDR1 MGHRA and CDR2 YSYEKL. This CDR3 is built from 15 residues. The chain combines TRBV4-1 with TRBJ1-1; TRBD1 might be the D (5 bases). The TCR was taken from a man between 40 and 69 years old with stage III lung adenocarcinoma. Sequencing was performed on peripheral blood mononuclear cells, taken before any cancer treatment. This CDR3 reads CASSPSPQRGTEAFF. CDR3 in DNA: TGCGCCAGCAGCCCAAGCCCACAACGGGGGACTGAAGCTTTCTTT.